This TCR beta chain was recorded in a study of blood T cell repertoires in COVID-19. Study-level information: Material from acute and convalescent COVID-19 was sourced from the United States, Italy and Spain. The cDNA or gDNA used as material had been derived from T cells, B-cell-depleted T cells, or PBMCs.

The trim removed 5 bases at V and 5 bases at J, leaving 9 bases unmatched. The germline V gene encodes CDR1 GTSNPN and CDR2 SVGIG (reference sequence). This CDR3 has 16 amino acids. In the authors' methods: Scientists estimated how many nucleated cells there were by amplifying reference gene primers. Profiling relied on immunoSEQ multiplex PCR, and the TCRdb table lists in-frame clones only, not all of them. The V and J calls and the clone size are those of that table, but D and trimming were determined from the DNA. Of approximately 80,000 clones detected, roughly 82% appear once; the ten largest clones hold about 8.5%.

The specimen sequenced was peripheral blood. The V and J genes are TRBV30 and TRBJ2-2, with TRBD2 identical over 12 bases. The receptor was isolated from a middle-aged man with active COVID-19. The CDR3: CAWDRLAGARTGELFF. In DNA, the CDR3 is TGTGCCTGGGACCGACTAGCGGGAGCCCGGACCGGGGAGCTGTTTTTT. Drawing the rest from reference TRBV30 and TRBJ2-2, the complete variable domain is SQTIHQWPATLVQPVGSPLSLECTVEGTSNPNLYWYRQAAGRGLQLLFYSVGIGQISSEVPQNLSASRPQDRQFILSSKKLLLSDSGFYLCAWDRLAGARTGELFFGEGSRLTVL.